The 11 T cell receptor beta chains in this list originate from one sample, sequenced in a study of hypomethylating agent response in myelodysplastic syndrome. Assay used: immunoSEQ multiplex PCR; TCRdb lists only in-frame clones, some missing. Among roughly 5,400 clones listed, roughly 86% were seen once. Sequences were derived from bone marrow, sampled before or after starting hypomethylating agent treatment for myelodysplastic syndrome (not recorded which). Source of these receptors: a human donor with myelodysplastic syndrome.

The chain carries TRBV28 and TRBJ1-6, with D uncertain. Trimming cost V 4 bases and J 8 bases, with 3 bases left between them. CDR1 MDHEN and CDR2 SYDVKM come from the germline V gene. The CDR3 contains 11 residues. The CDR3 region has the DNA TGTGCCAGCAGTTCCGATTCACCCCTCCACTTT. Protein product: CASSSDSPLHF.

A few counts support this clone. The J gene is TRBJ2-7, the V gene TRBV6-9; D ambiguous. CDR1 is MNHGY and CDR2 is SVAAGI in the germline V gene. This CDR3 has 15 amino acids. V was pared by 6 bases and J by 2 bases, with 17 bases between. Here the CDR3 reads CASRARQEITYEQYF. CDR3 DNA sequence: TGTGCCAGCAGGGCTCGACAAGAGATAACCTACGAGCAGTACTTC.

V gene TRBV7-9 combines with J gene TRBJ2-7; TRBD2 matches at 7 bases. Germline V gene sequence: CDR1 SEHNR, CDR2 FQNEAQ (reference sequence). Trimming cost V 1 base and J 0 bases; bases outside gene matches: 3. CDR3 length: 15 residues. The CDR3 DNA reads as TGTGCCAGCAGCTTAGGCGGCGGGAGCTCCTACGAGCAGTACTTC. This translates into CASSLGGGSSYEQYF.

The CDR3 loop is CSVEVRGQETQYF. The CDR3 DNA sequence: TGCAGCGTTGAGGTTAGGGGTCAAGAGACCCAGTACTTC. This sequence joins TRBV29-1 and TRBJ2-5; D is possibly TRBD1 (5 bases). CDR3 length: 13 amino acids. Germline V gene lookup returns CDR1 SQVTM and CDR2 ANQGSEA. The V and J ends lost 3 bases and 2 bases respectively, with 10 bases between them. The full variable domain, its missing parts supplied by reference TRBV29-1 and TRBJ2-5, is SAVISQKPSRDICQRGTSLTIQCQVDSQVTMMFWYRQQPGQSLTLIATANQGSEATYESGFVIDKFPISRPNLTFSTLTVSNMSPEDSSIYLCSVEVRGQETQYFGPGTRLLVL.

V gene TRBV7-6 combines with J gene TRBJ1-5; D not resolved. Trimming left V 4 bases short and J 4 bases short, with 8 bases between. The CDR3 has 13 amino acids. Germline values: CDR1 SGHVS, CDR2 FNYEAQ. The CDR3 protein is CASSSGPNQPQHF. CDR3 nucleotides: TGTGCCAGCAGCTCCGGACCGAATCAGCCCCAGCATTTT.

The chain recombines TRBV6-1 with TRBJ2-7; tentative D call: TRBD1 (7 bases). V was cut by 1 base and J by 5 bases, with 9 bases left in between. This CDR3 has 13 amino acids. Germline lookup yields CDR1 MNHNS and CDR2 SASEGT. In DNA, the CDR3 is TGTGCCAGCAGTGAAGTCAGGGGGGACGAGCAGTACTTC. It yields the protein CASSEVRGDEQYF.

V and J are TRBV6-6 and TRBJ1-2; D is perhaps TRBD1 (6 bases). The germline V gene has CDR1 MNHNY and CDR2 SVGAGI (reference sequence). The CDR3 extends over 14 amino acids. Trimming stripped 6 bases from V and 5 bases from J, with 16 bases between. The CDR3 DNA reads as TGTGCCAGCAGCCCCCCCGGGGGCGGGTATGGCTACACCTTC. As protein: CASSPPGGGYGYTF.

This clone was counted a single time. V usage is TRBV28 and J usage is TRBJ1-1, with D unresolved. Trimming stripped 6 bases from V and 7 bases from J, with 24 bases between. The CDR3 totals 16 residues. Germline assignment: CDR1 MDHEN and CDR2 SYDVKM. The CDR3 spells CASSYEGYRLVGEAFF. Here the CDR3 DNA reads TGTGCCAGCAGCTATGAGGGTTATCGGCTGGTGGGTGAAGCTTTCTTT.

This clone was counted once. J is TRBJ2-7 and V is TRBV7-6; D unresolved. V was pared by 10 bases and J by 4 bases, with 23 bases between. The length of the CDR3 is 15 residues. The V gene's germline CDR1 is SGHVS and CDR2 FNYEAQ. The CDR3 region has the DNA TGTGCCACCAGAAAGAGAGAATTTACAACTTACGAGCAGTACGTC. Translated, it gives CATRKREFTTYEQYV.

The chain combines TRBV19 with TRBJ1-5; TRBD1 matches 8 bases. The CDR3 runs 15 residues. Germline V gene lookup returns CDR1 LNHDA and CDR2 SQIVND (reference sequence). Trimming cost V 6 bases and J 7 bases; bases outside gene matches: 11. In DNA form, the CDR3 reads TGTGCCAGTAGCTCCGACAGGGGAGGTACGCAGCCCCAGCATTTT. It specifies CASSSDRGGTQPQHF.

The chain joins TRBV2 to TRBJ1-5; tentative D call: TRBD1 (6 bases). The CDR3 covers 16 residues. From germline, CDR1 is SNHLY and CDR2 FYNNEI. V dropped 3 bases and J dropped 3 bases, with 15 bases sitting between them. The CDR3 region is CASSDKGGPLNQPQHF. Here the CDR3 DNA reads TGTGCCAGCAGTGATAAGGGGGGCCCACTCAATCAGCCCCAGCATTTT.